This TCR beta chain was sequenced in a study of blood T cell repertoires in COVID-19 (dated by TCRdb to the early 2020s). Study-level background: Collaborator samples came from the United States, Italy and Spain and covered acute and convalescent phases of COVID-19. The dataset comprised deeply sampled blood TCRbeta repertoires from subjects exposed to, actively infected with, or recovered from COVID-19. The material from the prospective study consisted of cDNA or gDNA derived from T cells, B-cell-depleted T cells, or PBMCs. A freely available public database, intended as a resource for researchers studying the immune response to SARS-CoV-2, is where the repertoires were released. The sample metadata nearly always contained a de-identified subject ID, COVID-19 status, age in years and sex. Samples came from the ongoing ImmuneRACE study (first 160 participants) plus 1,254 subjects from 6 global collaborators. Where available, HLA class I and class II types were obtained from metadata supplied by the sample provider rather than from assay-based typing.

Findings and caveats that apply to the study as a whole: The quantity of clinical and demographic metadata differed by source and by participant and was supplied without curation.

The collaborating institutions used their own protocols to collect whole blood in K2EDTA tubes. For TCRbeta analysis, collaborator samples were shipped as frozen whole blood, as isolated PBMCs, or as DNA extracted from either sample type. The CDR3, from cysteine to phenylalanine, totals 13 residues. Only the CDR3 part of the read is kept: 39 bases, read in frame from the first base. V is shortened by 6 bases, J by 0 bases, and the region joining them spans 7 bases. In the germline V gene, CDR1 corresponds to SNHLY and CDR2 to FYNNEI. This clone showed up just once. Its binding antigen is unknown. No base quality values were provided; no much bigger clone lies one nucleotide off. TCRbeta CDR3 regions were amplified from genomic DNA using the immunoSEQ Assay, a bias-controlled multiplex PCR. The authors' pipeline ran thus. The number of nucleated cells in each sample was estimated from the amplification of reference gene primers within the assay. To quantify the absolute abundance of each unique TCRbeta CDR3 rearrangement, sequence reads were collapsed and filtered. For each sample, productive Simpson clonality was calculated by taking the square root of Simpson's diversity index across productive rearrangements. In its TCRdb copy, this immuneACCESS table keeps in-frame sequences only and misses some clones. Where compared with another copy, unresolved V genes explain less than half of these, and the others have no known cause. That table gives V, J and clone size, and the DNA gave D and trimming. The sample has roughly 100,000 clones on record, roughly 82% of them singletons. About 4.8% of the sample goes to the ten largest clones.

What was sequenced was peripheral blood. This TCR derives from a man aged 60-69 years with acute or convalescent COVID-19. In this chain, TRBV2 is recombined with TRBJ2-3; a confident D gene designation cannot be given. CDR3 sequence: CASRTLSTDTQYF. In nucleotide form, the sequence is TGTGCCAGCAGGACACTCAGCACAGATACGCAGTATTTT.